These T cell receptor beta chains were read from a single sample in a study of OX40 agonist ivuxolimab in advanced cancers. Sequenced by immunoSEQ multiplex PCR; TCRdb stores in-frame clones only, minus some. This sample carries 50,000 to 70,000 clones, around 93% of them seen once, and the ten largest clones take roughly 0.44%. The specimen comprised CD4+ or CD8+ T cells sorted from blood, sampled in a trial of the OX40 agonist ivuxolimab. All receptors come from an adult with an advanced solid tumor such as melanoma, head and neck, liver or kidney cancer. Each CDR3 is given without its conserved first and last residue.

V	J	CDR3
TRBV14	TRBJ1-4	ASSGQAVTNEKLF
TRBV5-4	TRBJ2-7	ASSLSGTGVYEQY
TRBV7-9	TRBJ2-2	ASSPRTANTGELF
TRBV11-3	TRBJ1-3	ASSLDPNFSGNTIY
TRBV2	TRBJ2-1	ASSYIAGVNNEQF
TRBV5-4	TRBJ1-1	ASSLSGGRTEAF
TRBV13	TRBJ2-7	ASSYSYEQY
TRBV7-9	TRBJ1-2	ASSLVDRGNYGYT
TRBV5-1	TRBJ1-6	ASSIRATNSPLH
TRBV18	TRBJ2-4	ASSPGAKNIQY
TRBV6-6	TRBJ1-5	ASSYMEGSNQPQH
TRBV4-1	TRBJ2-5	ASSPQDGTGGLETQY
TRBV4-1	TRBJ2-7	ASSQPGTSGLYEQY
TRBV11-2	TRBJ1-3	ASSSARETGNTIY
TRBV7-9	TRBJ1-1	ASSSSRVSGAF
TRBV4-3	TRBJ2-1	ASSQDLMLAGNEQF
TRBV6-6	TRBJ2-2	ASSSASTGELF
TRBV30	TRBJ2-7	AWSVRTSGRPTSYEQY
TRBV7-9	TRBJ1-3	ASSLVSGNTIY
TRBV30	TRBJ2-2	AWSVLQGLGGELF
TRBV6-6	TRBJ1-1	ASSYNRGNTEAF
TRBV7-2	TRBJ2-2	ASSFGTRGTGELF
TRBV20-1	TRBJ2-7	SARDADRQY
TRBV19	TRBJ2-1	ASSLSSSYNEQF
TRBV5-8	TRBJ2-1	ASSLGWGPYNEQF
TRBV6-1	TRBJ2-2	ASTHRGGTGELF
TRBV10-1	TRBJ2-3	ASSEGTSGAGDTQY
TRBV9	TRBJ2-3	ASSAGLAGGTDTQY
TRBV2	TRBJ2-7	ASKYRDTKNEQY
TRBV19	TRBJ1-2	ASYTSRAYGYT
TRBV2	TRBJ2-1	ASSGGVREGNEQF
TRBV27	TRBJ2-7	ASSLTPAGNYEQY